This TCR beta chain came from a study of blood T cells in healthy people across ages. Findings and caveats of the study: One million T cells yielded diversity estimates that were considered underestimates.

Donation came from healthy Caucasian individuals in Russia who were aged roughly 6 to 95. Drawn from each donor were ten milliliters of peripheral blood. CDR1 and CDR2 from the germline V gene are MNHEY and SVGAGI. The CDR3 contains 20 residues. V trimming: 0 bases; J trimming: 2 bases; junction bases outside the gene matches: 15. This clonotype was seen more than once but under ten times. The antigen is undetermined. Then a second PCR, running about 6 to 12 cycles, was carried out with a sample-barcoded 5' primer and a J-beta primer mix. Every cDNA molecule bore a tag from a template-switch adaptor containing 12 random nucleotides. TCRdb independently ran MiXCR on the 5' RACE reads; one entry per CDR3 protein. The sample yields about 720,000 distinct CDR3 sequences, approximately 22% seen once.

This TCR was sampled from an older man in good health. The sequenced material came from blood. The chain combines TRBV6-5 with TRBJ2-4; 8 bases are shared with TRBD1. This CDR3 reads CASSYSFQGAFLQPKNIQYF. For the CDR3, the DNA is TGTGCCAGCAGTTACTCGTTCCAGGGGGCGTTTCTCCAACCCAAAAACATTCAGTACTTC.